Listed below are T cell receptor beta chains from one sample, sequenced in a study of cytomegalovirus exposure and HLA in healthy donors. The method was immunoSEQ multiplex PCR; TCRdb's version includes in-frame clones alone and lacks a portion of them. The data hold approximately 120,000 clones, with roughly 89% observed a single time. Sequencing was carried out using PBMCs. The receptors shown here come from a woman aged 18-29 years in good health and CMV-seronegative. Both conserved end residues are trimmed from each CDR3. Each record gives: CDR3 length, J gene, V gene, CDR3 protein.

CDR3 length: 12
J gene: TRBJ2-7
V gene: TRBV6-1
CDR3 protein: ATTRLAGSYEQY

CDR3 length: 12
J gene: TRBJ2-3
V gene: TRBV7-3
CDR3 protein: ASSWGGNTDTQY

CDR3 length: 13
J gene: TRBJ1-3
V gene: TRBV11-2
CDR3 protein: ASSLGQSPGNTIY

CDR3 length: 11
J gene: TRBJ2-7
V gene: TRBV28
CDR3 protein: ASRGTGTYEQY

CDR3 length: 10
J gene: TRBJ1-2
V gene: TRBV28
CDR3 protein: ASRDSNYGYT

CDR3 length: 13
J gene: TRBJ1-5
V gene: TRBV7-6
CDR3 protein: ASSLGTGGDQPQH

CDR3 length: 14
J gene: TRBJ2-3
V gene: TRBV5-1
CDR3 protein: ASTIGLAGAVDTQY

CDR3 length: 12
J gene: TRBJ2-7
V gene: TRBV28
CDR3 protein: ASRGKDGGWEQY

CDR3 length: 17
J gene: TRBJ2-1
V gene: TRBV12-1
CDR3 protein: ASSVGTSGPSPTDNEQF

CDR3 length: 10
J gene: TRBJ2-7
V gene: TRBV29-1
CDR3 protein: SVAGNAYEQY

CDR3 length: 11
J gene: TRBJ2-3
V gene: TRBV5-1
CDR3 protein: ASSLAGADTQY

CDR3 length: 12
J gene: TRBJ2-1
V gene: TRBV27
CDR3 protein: ASSSDRVYNEQF

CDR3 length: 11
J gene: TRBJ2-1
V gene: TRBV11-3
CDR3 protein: ASSLHWSHLQF

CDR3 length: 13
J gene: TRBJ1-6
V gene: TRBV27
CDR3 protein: ASSLKGQYNSPLH

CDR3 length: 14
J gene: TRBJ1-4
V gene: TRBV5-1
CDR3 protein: ASSVSGGGLNEKLF

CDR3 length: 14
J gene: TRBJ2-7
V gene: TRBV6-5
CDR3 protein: ASSYGTSGGDYEQY

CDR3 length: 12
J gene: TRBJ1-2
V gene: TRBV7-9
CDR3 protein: ASSLGGQMNGYT

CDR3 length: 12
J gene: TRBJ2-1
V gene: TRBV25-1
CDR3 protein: ASSVTGGRGEQF

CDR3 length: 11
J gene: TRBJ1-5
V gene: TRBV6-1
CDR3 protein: ASGDYSNQPQH

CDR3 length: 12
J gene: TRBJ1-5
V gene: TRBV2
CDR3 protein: ASSATGDNQPQH

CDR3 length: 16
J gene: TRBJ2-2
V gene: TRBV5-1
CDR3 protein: ASSLGRGVSIGTGELF

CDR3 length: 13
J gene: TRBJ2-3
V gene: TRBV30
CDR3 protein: AWSVLQGLGDTQY

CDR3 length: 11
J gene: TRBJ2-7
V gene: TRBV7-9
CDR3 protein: ASSLVGTSEQY

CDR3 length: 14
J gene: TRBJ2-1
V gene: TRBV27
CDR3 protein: ASSSIAGARYNEQF

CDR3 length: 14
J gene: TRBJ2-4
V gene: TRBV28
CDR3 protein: ASSPGQPVAKNIQY

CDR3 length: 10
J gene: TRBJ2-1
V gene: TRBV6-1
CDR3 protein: ASSEIRDEQF

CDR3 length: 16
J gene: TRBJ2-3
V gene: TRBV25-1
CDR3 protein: ASSVGKRLAGSTDTQY

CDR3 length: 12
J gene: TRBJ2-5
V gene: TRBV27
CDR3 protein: ASSLLRGGETQY

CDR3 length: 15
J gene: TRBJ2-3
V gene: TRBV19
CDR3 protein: ASSIRPTSGAPDTQY

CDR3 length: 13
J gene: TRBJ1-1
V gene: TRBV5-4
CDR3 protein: ASSQHTAGLTEAF

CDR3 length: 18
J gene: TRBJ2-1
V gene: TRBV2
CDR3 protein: ASSELSGGYLSGAYNEQF

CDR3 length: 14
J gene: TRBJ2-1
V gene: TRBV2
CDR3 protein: ASSLSSGISYNEQF

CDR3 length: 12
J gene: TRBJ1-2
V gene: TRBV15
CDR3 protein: ATSPQGTNYGYT

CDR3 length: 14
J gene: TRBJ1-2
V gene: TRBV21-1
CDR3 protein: ASSKEAGRRCYGYT

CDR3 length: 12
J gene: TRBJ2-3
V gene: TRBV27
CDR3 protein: ASRASGGTDTQY

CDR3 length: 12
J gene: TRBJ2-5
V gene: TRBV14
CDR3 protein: ASSQGWGTETQY

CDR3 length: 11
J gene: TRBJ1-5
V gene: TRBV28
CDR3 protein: ASRLTGVQPQH

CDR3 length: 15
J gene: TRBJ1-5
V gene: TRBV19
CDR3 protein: ASSTGTGGVSNQPQH

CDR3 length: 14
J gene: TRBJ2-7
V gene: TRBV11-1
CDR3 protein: ASSFEAGTSGYEQY

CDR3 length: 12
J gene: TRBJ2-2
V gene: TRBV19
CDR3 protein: ASSSSGNTGELF

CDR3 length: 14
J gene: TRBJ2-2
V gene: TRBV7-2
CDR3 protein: ASSLSPGGQSGELF

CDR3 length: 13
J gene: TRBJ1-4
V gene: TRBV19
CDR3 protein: ASRTRGSDNEKLF

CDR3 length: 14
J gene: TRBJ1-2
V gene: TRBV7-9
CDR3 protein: ASSLAAGSRDYGYT

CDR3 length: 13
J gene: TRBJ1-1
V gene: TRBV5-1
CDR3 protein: ASSAGGLSDTEAF

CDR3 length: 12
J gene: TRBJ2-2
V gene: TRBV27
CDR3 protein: ASSFGGNTGELF

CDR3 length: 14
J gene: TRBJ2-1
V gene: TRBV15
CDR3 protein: ATSRSREGPYNEQF

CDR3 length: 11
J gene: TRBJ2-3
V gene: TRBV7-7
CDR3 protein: ASSTGGTDTQY

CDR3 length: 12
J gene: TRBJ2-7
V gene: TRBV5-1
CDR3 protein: ASSQGVGGDEQY

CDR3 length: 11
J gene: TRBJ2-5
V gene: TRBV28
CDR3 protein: ASSLGVQETQY

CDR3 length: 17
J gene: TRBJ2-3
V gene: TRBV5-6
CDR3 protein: ASSLEPLLAGVPTDTQY

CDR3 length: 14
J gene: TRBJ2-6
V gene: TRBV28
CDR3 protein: ASSSPGGAGANVLT

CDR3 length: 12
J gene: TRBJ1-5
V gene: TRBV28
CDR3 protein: ASSATGVNQPQH

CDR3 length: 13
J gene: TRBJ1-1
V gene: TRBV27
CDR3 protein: ASSLLGRDNTEAF

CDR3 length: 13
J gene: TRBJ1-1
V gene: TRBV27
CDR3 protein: ASSFGTSPNTEAF